The T cell receptor (beta chain) under discussion was sequenced for a study of shared clonotypes between healthy human individuals. Turning to the study itself: Three plates each covered CD4 naive and memory; CD8 naive two, CD8 memory one.

Deletions cut 7 bases from V and 1 base from J, with 11 bases between. Per the germline V gene, CDR1 is SGHRS and CDR2 is YFSETQ. The CDR3 loop spans 13 amino acids. Using immunoSEQ multiplex PCR, the repertoire was profiled, and TCRdb retains in-frame clones only, with some absent. The table shows approximately 330,000 clones, with roughly 70% occurring only once. Donors, without exception, were Caucasian adults residing in Nashville, Tennessee. From CD4+ cells came CD45RA+ naive and CD45RA-negative memory subsets. V usage is TRBV5-1 and J usage is TRBJ1-2; D unclear. The receptor's source is a man younger than 40 in good health. The sequencing sample was made of memory CD4+ T cells sorted from blood. Subset in this sample: CD45RA-negative fraction. The CDR3 region has the DNA TGCGCCAGCCGGACGTTCGATAACTATGGCTACACCTTC. Protein product: CASRTFDNYGYTF. Full variable domain (missing parts from reference TRBV5-1 and TRBJ1-2): KAGVTQTPRYLIKTRGQQVTLSCSPISGHRSVSWYQQTPGQGLQFLFEYFSETQRNKGNFPGRFSGRQFSNSRSEMNVSTLELGDSALYLCASRTFDNYGYTFGSGTRLTVV.